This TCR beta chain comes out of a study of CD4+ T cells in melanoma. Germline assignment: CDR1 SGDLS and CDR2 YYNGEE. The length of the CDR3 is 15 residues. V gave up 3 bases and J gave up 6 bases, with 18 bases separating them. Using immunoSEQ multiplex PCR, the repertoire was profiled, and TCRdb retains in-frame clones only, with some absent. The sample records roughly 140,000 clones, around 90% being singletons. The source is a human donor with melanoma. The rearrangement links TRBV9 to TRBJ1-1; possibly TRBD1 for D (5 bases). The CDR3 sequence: CASSARTLDSAEAFF. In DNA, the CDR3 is TGTGCCAGCAGCGCCCGGACATTGGATAGCGCTGAAGCTTTCTTT. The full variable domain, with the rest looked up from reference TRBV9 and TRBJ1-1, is DSGVTQTPKHLITATGQRVTLRCSPRSGDLSVYWYQQSLDQGLQFLIQYYNGEERAKGNILERFSAQQFPDLHSELNLSSLELGDSALYFCASSARTLDSAEAFFGQGTRLTVV.